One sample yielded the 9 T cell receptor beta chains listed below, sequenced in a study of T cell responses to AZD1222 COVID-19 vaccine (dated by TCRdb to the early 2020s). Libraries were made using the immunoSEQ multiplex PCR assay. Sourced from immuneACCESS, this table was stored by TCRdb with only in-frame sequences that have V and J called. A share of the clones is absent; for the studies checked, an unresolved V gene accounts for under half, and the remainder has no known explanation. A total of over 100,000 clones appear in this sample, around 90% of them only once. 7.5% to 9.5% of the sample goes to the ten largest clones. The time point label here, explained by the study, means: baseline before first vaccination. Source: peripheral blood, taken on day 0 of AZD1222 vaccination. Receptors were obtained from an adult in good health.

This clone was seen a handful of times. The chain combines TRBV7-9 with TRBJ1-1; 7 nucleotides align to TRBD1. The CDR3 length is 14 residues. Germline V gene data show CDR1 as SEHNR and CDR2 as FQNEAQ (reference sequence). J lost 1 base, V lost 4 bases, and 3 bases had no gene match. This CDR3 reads CASSSQGENTEAFF. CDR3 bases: TGTGCCAGCAGCTCTCAGGGGGAGAACACTGAAGCTTTCTTT.

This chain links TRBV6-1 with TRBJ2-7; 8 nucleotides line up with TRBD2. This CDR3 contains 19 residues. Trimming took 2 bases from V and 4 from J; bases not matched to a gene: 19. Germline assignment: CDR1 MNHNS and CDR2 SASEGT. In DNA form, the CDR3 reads TGTGCCAGCAGTGAACGGTCGCCTAGCGGGTCTTGGACTGCTTACGAGCAGTACTTC. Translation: CASSERSPSGSWTAYEQYF.

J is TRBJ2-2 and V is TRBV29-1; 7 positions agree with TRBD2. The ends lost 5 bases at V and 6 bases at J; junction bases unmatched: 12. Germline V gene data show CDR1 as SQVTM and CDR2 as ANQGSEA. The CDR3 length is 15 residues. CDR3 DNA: TGCAGCGTTAGCACTAGCGTTAATGGCGCCGGGGAGCTGTTTTTT. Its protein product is CSVSTSVNGAGELFF.

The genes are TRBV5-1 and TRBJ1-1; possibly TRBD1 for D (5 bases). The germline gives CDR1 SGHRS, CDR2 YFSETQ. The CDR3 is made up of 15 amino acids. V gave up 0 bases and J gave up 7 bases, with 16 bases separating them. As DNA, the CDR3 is TGCGCCAGCAGCTTGGATCCGCGCCGGGGGATTGAAGCTTTCTTT. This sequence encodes CASSLDPRRGIEAFF.

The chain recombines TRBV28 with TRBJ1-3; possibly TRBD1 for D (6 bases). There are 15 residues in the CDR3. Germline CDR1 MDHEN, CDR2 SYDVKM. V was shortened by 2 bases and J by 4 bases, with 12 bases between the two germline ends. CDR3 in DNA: TGTGCCAGCAGTTTAGGGACAACCAGAGGAAACACCATATATTTT. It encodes CASSLGTTRGNTIYF.

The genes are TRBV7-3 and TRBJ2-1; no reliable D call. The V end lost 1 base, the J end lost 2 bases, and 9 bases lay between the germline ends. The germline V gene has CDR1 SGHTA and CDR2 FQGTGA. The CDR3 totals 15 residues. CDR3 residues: CASSLKGQAYNEQFF. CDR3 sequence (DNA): TGTGCCAGCAGCTTAAAGGGCCAGGCCTACAATGAGCAGTTCTTC.

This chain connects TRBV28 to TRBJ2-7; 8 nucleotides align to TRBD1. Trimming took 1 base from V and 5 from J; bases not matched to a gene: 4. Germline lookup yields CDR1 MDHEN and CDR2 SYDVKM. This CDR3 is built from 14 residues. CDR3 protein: CASSLSRTGNEQYF. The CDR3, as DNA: TGTGCCAGCAGTTTATCCCGGACAGGGAACGAGCAGTACTTC.

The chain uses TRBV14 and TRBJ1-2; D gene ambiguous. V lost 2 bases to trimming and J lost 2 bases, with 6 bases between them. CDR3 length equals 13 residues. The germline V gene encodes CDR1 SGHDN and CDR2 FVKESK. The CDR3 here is CASSQNKNYGYTF. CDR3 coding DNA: TGTGCCAGCAGCCAAAACAAAAACTATGGCTACACCTTC.

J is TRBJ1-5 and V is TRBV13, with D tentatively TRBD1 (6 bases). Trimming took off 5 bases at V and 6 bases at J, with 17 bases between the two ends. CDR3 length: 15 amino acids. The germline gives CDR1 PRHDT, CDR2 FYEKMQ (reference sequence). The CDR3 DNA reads TGTGCCAGCAGCACCGGGACACTAGTACCTCAGCCCCAGCATTTT. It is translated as CASSTGTLVPQPQHF.